One and the same sample provided the 5 T cell receptor beta chains below, sequenced in a study of T cell responses to AZD1222 COVID-19 vaccine. Some clones are missing from TCRdb's copy, which holds only in-frame ones; the method was immunoSEQ multiplex PCR. The repertoire holds over 120,000 clones, with about 90% as singletons. This specimen consisted of peripheral blood, obtained 28 days after the second AZD1222 dose. These receptors came from an adult who received the AZD1222 COVID-19 vaccine.

J is TRBJ2-7 and V is TRBV27; maybe TRBD1 (5 bases). Germline V gene sequence: CDR1 MNHEY, CDR2 SMNVEV (reference sequence). The CDR3 totals 13 residues. Trimming shortened V by 3 bases and J by 7 bases, and 13 bases separated the two germline ends. The CDR3 nucleotides are TGTGCCAGCAGTTTTGGCAGGGCGCGGGAGCAGTACTTC. As protein: CASSFGRAREQYF.

The V and J genes are TRBV11-2 and TRBJ2-1; TRBD1 matches 8 bases. V lost 4 bases and J lost 5; bases outside the gene matches: 4. Germline values: CDR1 SGHAT, CDR2 FQNNGV. CDR3 length: 14 amino acids. CDR3 loop: CASSSGQVNNEQFF. CDR3 in DNA: TGTGCCAGCAGCTCGGGACAGGTAAACAATGAGCAGTTCTTC.

V usage is TRBV20-1 and J usage is TRBJ1-5; D not certain. The CDR3 runs to 14 residues. V dropped 3 bases and J dropped 4 bases, with 13 bases sitting between them. In germline, CDR1 is DFQATT, CDR2 SNEGSKA (reference sequence). DNA of the CDR3: TGCAGTGCTAGTCTCACGGCGAGGAATCAGCCCCAGCATTTT. It specifies CSASLTARNQPQHF.

This chain connects TRBV5-5 to TRBJ2-7; 7 positions match TRBD2. Trimming at V came to 0 bases and at J to 7 bases, leaving 13 bases not matched to a gene. The germline gives CDR1 SGHKS, CDR2 YYEKEE (reference sequence). The CDR3 is made up of 16 amino acids. The CDR3 DNA sequence: TGTGCCAGCAGCTTGGAAATGGGAGGGACCCTTAGGGAGCAGTACTTC. This encodes CASSLEMGGTLREQYF.

This sequence joins TRBV2 and TRBJ1-4; TRBD1 is a possible D gene (5 bases). CDR3 length: 15 residues. Trimming removed 5 bases at V and 2 bases at J, with 12 bases between. The germline V gene has CDR1 SNHLY and CDR2 FYNNEI. The CDR3 is CASSPGGVTNEKLFF. The CDR3 region has the DNA TGTGCCAGCAGTCCCGGGGGGGTCACTAATGAAAAACTGTTTTTT.